Each of the 5 T cell receptor beta chains below was sequenced from the same sample in a study of OX40 agonist ivuxolimab in advanced cancers. Profiling relied on immunoSEQ multiplex PCR, and the TCRdb table lists in-frame clones only, not all of them. Of 60,000 to 80,000 clones in the sample, approximately 89% were seen once. Here the sequenced sample was CD4+ or CD8+ T cells sorted from blood, taken in a trial of the OX40 agonist ivuxolimab. The receptors derive from an adult with an advanced solid tumor such as melanoma, head and neck, liver or kidney cancer.

The chain carries TRBV6-1 and TRBJ2-5; TRBD2 is a possible D gene (6 bases). The germline V gene encodes CDR1 MNHNS and CDR2 SASEGT. Trimming took 3 bases from V and 7 from J, leaving 18 bases between them. The CDR3 is 15 amino acids. The CDR3 here is CASSEGGGPRGTQYF. DNA for the CDR3: TGTGCCAGCAGTGAGGGAGGCGGCCCGAGGGGGACCCAGTACTTC.

This clone was seen a few times. The rearrangement links TRBV6-5 to TRBJ1-1, with a tentative D call TRBD1 (5 bases). The CDR3 runs to 14 residues. The germline V gene has CDR1 MNHEY and CDR2 SVGAGI. V lost 4 bases to trimming and J lost 5 bases, with 14 bases between them. CDR3 sequence: CASSWHRTGTEAFF. The CDR3 bases are TGTGCCAGCAGTTGGCACAGGACGGGTACTGAAGCTTTCTTT.

The V call is TRBV18, the J call TRBJ2-5, with 7 bases matching TRBD2. The junction had 3 bases not matched to a gene; V was cut back by 3 bases and J by 2 bases. CDR3 length equals 14 residues. In germline, CDR1 is KGHSH, CDR2 LQKENI. The CDR3 DNA reads TGTGCCAGCTCACCCGGGACTACACAAGAGACCCAGTACTTC. It specifies CASSPGTTQETQYF.

The gene calls are TRBV9 and TRBJ2-6, with 7 bases that match TRBD1. CDR1 SGDLS and CDR2 YYNGEE come from the germline V gene. V lost 2 bases and J lost 0; bases outside the gene matches: 11. The CDR3 spans 19 residues. CDR3: CASSVGWDSPRSGANVLTF. The DNA for the CDR3 is TGTGCCAGCAGCGTGGGGTGGGACAGCCCCCGCTCTGGGGCCAACGTCCTGACTTTC.

The chain carries TRBV13 and TRBJ2-3; possible D gene TRBD2, 6 bases. Trimming stripped 0 bases from V and 4 bases from J, with 17 bases between. The CDR3 loop spans 17 amino acids. Germline V lookup: CDR1 PRHDT, CDR2 FYEKMQ (reference sequence). DNA of the CDR3: TGTGCCAGCAGCTTAGGGCCGACTAGTGTTGTCCCAGATACGCAGTATTTT. Its protein is CASSLGPTSVVPDTQYF.